This T cell receptor beta chain was found in a study of T cells expressing NK-cell markers. Study as a whole: Sorted CD3+CD56+NKG2C+, CD3+CD56+NKG2C- and CD3+CD56-NKG2C+ T cells supplied TCR beta repertoires.

About this clonotype itself: Its antigen is not known.

This CDR3 has 12 amino acids. CDR1 is SGDLS and CDR2 is YYNGEE in the germline V gene. TCRdb reprocessed the 5' RACE reads and reports one entry per CDR3 protein, with no DNA. This listing includes roughly 420,000 distinct CDR3 sequences. Study-level results: Expanded clones of NKG2C+ T cells had an unclear HCMV specificity.

This rearrangement joins TRBV9 to TRBJ1-2. The sequence was obtained from a woman aged 18 to 75 in good health. The sample taken for sequencing was blood T cells: a sorted CD56 or NKG2C T cell subset, CD4+ or CD8+ T cells, or bulk PBMC T cells (not recorded which). The CDR3 spells CASRLDGYGYTF.